These T cell receptor beta chains were read from a single sample in a study of preoperative IRX-2 immunotherapy in early breast cancer. Using immunoSEQ multiplex PCR, the repertoire was profiled, and TCRdb retains in-frame clones only, with some absent. Here the sample spans about 19,000 clones, over 80% being singletons. Sample: lymph node tissue, taken after IRX-2 immunotherapy. All receptors come from a human donor with breast cancer. Both conserved end residues are part of each CDR3. The D gene is left open where the match is weak. Size is stated for part of the rows, as once, few or many counts, or as a class when the clone is expanded.

J | size | D | V | DNA | CDR3
TRBJ1-4 | NA | TRBD1 | TRBV28 | TGTGCCAGCAGTCCAGGACAGGGGGCTGGTGAAAAACTGTTTTTT | CASSPGQGAGEKLFF
TRBJ2-1 | NA | NA | TRBV6-8 | TGTGCCAGCAGTCACCAGGGCAACAGGGCAGGTGAGCAGTTCTTC | CASSHQGNRAGEQFF
TRBJ2-7 | NA | NA | TRBV19 | TGTGCCAGTAGTATGATGGCAGGAGGCTCGGGTTACGAGCAGTACTTC | CASSMMAGGSGYEQYF
TRBJ2-4 | once | NA | TRBV19 | TGTGCCAGTAGTATAATGGGGGCAGGGGCTAAAAACATTCAGTACTTC | CASSIMGAGAKNIQYF
TRBJ1-3 | NA | NA | TRBV14 | TGTGCCAGCAGCCAAAACGCAGCTGGCTTTGGAAACACCATATATTTT | CASSQNAAGFGNTIYF
TRBJ2-1 | NA | TRBD1 | TRBV10-3 | TGTGCCATCGGGGACCCCGGACAGGGGGCGGACAATGAGCAGTTCTTC | CAIGDPGQGADNEQFF
TRBJ2-5 | NA | NA | TRBV18 | TGTGCCAGTTCAGTTTTGAGCCAAGAGACCCAGTACTTC | CASSVLSQETQYF
TRBJ2-1 | NA | NA | TRBV5-1 | TGCGCCAGCAGCTCCCAGCTGACGGGGGCCCAAATATACAATGAGCAGTTCTTC | CASSSQLTGAQIYNEQFF
TRBJ2-7 | NA | TRBD2 | TRBV14 | TGTGCCAGCAGCTGGGGACTAGCGGGAGTGTACGAGCAGTACTTC | CASSWGLAGVYEQYF
TRBJ1-1 | NA | NA | TRBV11-3 | TGTGCCAGCAGCTTAGTTTGGCAGAACACTGAAGCTTTCTTT | CASSLVWQNTEAFF
TRBJ1-3 | NA | NA | TRBV11-3 | TGTGCCAGCAGCTTAGTACAGGGTTCTGGAAACACCATATATTTT | CASSLVQGSGNTIYF
TRBJ2-7 | NA | NA | TRBV28 | TGTGCCAGCAGTTTATGGGGCTACGAGCAGTACTTC | CASSLWGYEQYF
TRBJ2-5 | few | TRBD1 | TRBV28 | TGTGCCAGCAGGTGGACAGGGCAAGAGACCCAGTACTTC | CASRWTGQETQYF
TRBJ2-2 | NA | NA | TRBV6-1 | TGTGCCAGCAGTGAAGCGGTTAGTACCGGGGAGCTGTTTTTT | CASSEAVSTGELFF
TRBJ1-1 | few | NA | TRBV6-8 | TGTGCCAGCCAGGGAAGGATGAACACTGAAGCTTTCTTT | CASQGRMNTEAFF
TRBJ2-1 | NA | NA | TRBV6-8 | TGTGCCATCAGTTTCGGGTCCACTGGCGATGAGCAGTTCTTC | CAISFGSTGDEQFF
TRBJ2-7 | NA | NA | TRBV7-4 | TGTGCCAGCAGCTTAGGGGACCGCGGCTACGAGCAGTACTTC | CASSLGDRGYEQYF
TRBJ1-1 | NA | NA | TRBV18 | TGTGCCAGCTCACCACCGGGGGGGTTGAACACTGAAGCTTTCTTT | CASSPPGGLNTEAFF
TRBJ2-3 | NA | NA | TRBV19 | TGTGCCAGTAGTATATTTCAGATTACAGATACGCAGTATTTT | CASSIFQITDTQYF
TRBJ2-2 | NA | NA | TRBV6-8 | TGTGCCAGCACTCGACAGACGAACACCGGGGAGCTGTTTTTT | CASTRQTNTGELFF
TRBJ1-5 | once | NA | TRBV6-7 | TGTGCCAGCAGTTACTCCCGAGCGAGGGATAATCAGCCCCAGCATTTT | CASSYSRARDNQPQHF
TRBJ2-5 | NA | NA | TRBV10-2 | TGCGCCAGCAGTGAGGGGACCCCAAAGACCCAGTACTTC | CASSEGTPKTQYF
TRBJ2-4 | NA | TRBD2 | TRBV19 | TGTGCCAGTAGGGCAGCGGGGGGGAAAAACATTCAGTACTTC | CASRAAGGKNIQYF
TRBJ1-4 | NA | NA | TRBV28 | TGTGCCAGCGCCGGGGGGCAGGGGAATGAAAAACTGTTTTTT | CASAGGQGNEKLFF
TRBJ1-2 | NA | NA | TRBV19 | TGTGCCAGTATGGCCGGATACTATGGCTACACCTTC | CASMAGYYGYTF
TRBJ2-7 | NA | NA | TRBV13 | TGTGCCAGCAGCTTAGAAGCATACAACTCCTACGAGCAGTACTTC | CASSLEAYNSYEQYF
TRBJ2-6 | few | NA | TRBV19 | TGTGCCAGTAGTTCCGGGGCCAACGTCCTGACTTTC | CASSSGANVLTF
TRBJ2-3 | NA | NA | TRBV19 | TGTGCCAGTAGTCCCCCGGCCGACACAGATACGCAGTATTTT | CASSPPADTDTQYF
TRBJ2-3 | NA | TRBD2 | TRBV19 | TGTGCCAGTAGTATAGGAGCGGGGGGCACAGATACGCAGTATTTT | CASSIGAGGTDTQYF
TRBJ2-7 | NA | NA | TRBV10-2 | TGCGCCAGCAGTGTGGGAAACTACGAGCAGTACTTC | CASSVGNYEQYF
TRBJ2-1 | few | TRBD2 | TRBV15 | TGTGCCACCAGCAGAGATCTTGGCTTAACTAGCGGACGAGAAGGCAATGAGCAGTTCTTC | CATSRDLGLTSGREGNEQFF
TRBJ1-6 | NA | NA | TRBV7-6 | TGTGCCAGCAGCGCCCGATACTATAATTCACCCCTCCACTTT | CASSARYYNSPLHF
TRBJ2-3 | once | TRBD2 | TRBV7-4 | TGTGCCAGCAGCTTGGGACTAACTTTCACAGATACGCAGTATTTT | CASSLGLTFTDTQYF
TRBJ2-3 | NA | TRBD2 | TRBV28 | TGTGCCAGCAGGGGTACTAGCGGGGGCACAGATACGCAGTATTTT | CASRGTSGGTDTQYF
TRBJ1-2 | NA | TRBD1 | TRBV5-1 | TGCGCCAGCAGCTTAAGATTCGGGCAGGGGGATCACTATGGCTACACCTTC | CASSLRFGQGDHYGYTF
TRBJ1-1 | NA | TRBD1 | TRBV28 | TGTGCCAGCAGACCGGGACAGACCTCCTTAGCTTTCTTT | CASRPGQTSLAFF